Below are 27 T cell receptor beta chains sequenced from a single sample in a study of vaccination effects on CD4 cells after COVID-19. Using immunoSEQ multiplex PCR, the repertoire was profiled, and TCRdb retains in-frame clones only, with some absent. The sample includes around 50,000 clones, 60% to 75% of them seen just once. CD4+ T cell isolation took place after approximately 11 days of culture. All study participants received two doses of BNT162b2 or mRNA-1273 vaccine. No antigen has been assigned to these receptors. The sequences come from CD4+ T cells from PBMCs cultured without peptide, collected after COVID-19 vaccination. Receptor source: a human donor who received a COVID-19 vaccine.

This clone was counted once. CDR3 protein: CASSTETGVGYGYTF. The CDR3 coding sequence is TGTGCCAGTAGTACGGAGACAGGGGTGGGGTATGGCTACACCTTC. This chain links TRBV19 with TRBJ1-2; 8 bases are shared with TRBD1. The CDR3 totals 15 residues. V shed 4 bases and J 5 bases; nucleotides not matched to a gene: 9. Germline V gives CDR1 LNHDA, CDR2 SQIVND (reference sequence).

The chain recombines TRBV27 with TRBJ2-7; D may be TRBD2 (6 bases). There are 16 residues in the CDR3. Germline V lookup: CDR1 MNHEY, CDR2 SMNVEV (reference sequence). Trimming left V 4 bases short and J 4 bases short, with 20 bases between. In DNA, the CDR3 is TGTGCCAGCAGTTCCCCTGCGGGACGGGGGTTTTACGAGCAGTACTTC. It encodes CASSSPAGRGFYEQYF.

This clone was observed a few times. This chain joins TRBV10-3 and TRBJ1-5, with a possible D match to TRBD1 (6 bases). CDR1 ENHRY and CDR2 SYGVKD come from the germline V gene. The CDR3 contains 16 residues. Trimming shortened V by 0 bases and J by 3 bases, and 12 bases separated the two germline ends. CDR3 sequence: CAISESQGGNNQPQHF. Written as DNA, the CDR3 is TGTGCCATCAGTGAGTCACAGGGTGGGAACAATCAGCCCCAGCATTTT.

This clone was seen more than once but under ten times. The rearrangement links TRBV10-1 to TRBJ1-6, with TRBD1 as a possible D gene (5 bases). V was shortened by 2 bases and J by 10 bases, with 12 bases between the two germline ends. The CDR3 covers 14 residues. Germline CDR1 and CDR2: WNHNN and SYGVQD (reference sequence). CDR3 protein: CASSEDGWDSPLHF. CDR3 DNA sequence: TGCGCCAGCAGTGAGGACGGCTGGGACTCACCCCTCCACTTT.

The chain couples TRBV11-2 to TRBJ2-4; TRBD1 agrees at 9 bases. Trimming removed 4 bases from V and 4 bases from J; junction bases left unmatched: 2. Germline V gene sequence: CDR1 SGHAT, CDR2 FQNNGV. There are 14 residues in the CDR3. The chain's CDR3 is CASSSGTGKNIQYF. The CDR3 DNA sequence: TGTGCCAGCAGCTCCGGGACAGGGAAAAACATTCAGTACTTC. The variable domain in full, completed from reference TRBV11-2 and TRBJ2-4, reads EAGVAQSPRYKIIEKRQSVAFWCNPISGHATLYWYQQILGQGPKLLIQFQNNGVVDDSQLPKDRFSAERLKGVDSTLKIQPAKLEDSAVYLCASSSGTGKNIQYFGAGTRLSVL.

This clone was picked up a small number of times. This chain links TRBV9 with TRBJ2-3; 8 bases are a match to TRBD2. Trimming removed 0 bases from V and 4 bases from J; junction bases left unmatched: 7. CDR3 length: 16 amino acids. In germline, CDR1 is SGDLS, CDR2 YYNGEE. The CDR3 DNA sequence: TGTGCCAGCAGCGTAGGACGGGGGGGAGCAGCAGATACGCAGTATTTT. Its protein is CASSVGRGGAADTQYF.

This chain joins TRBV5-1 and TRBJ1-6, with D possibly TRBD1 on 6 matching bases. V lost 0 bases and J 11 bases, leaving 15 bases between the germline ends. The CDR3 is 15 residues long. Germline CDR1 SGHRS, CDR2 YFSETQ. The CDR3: CASSLGQGNVTPLHF. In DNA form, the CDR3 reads TGCGCCAGCAGCTTGGGGCAGGGGAATGTAACACCCCTCCACTTT.

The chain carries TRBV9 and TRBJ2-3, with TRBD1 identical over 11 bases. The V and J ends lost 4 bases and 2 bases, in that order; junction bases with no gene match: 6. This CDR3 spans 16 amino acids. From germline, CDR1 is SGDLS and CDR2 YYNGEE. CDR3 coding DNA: TGTGCCAGCAGCCCCGGACAGGGGGCCGTCACAGATACGCAGTATTTT. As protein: CASSPGQGAVTDTQYF.

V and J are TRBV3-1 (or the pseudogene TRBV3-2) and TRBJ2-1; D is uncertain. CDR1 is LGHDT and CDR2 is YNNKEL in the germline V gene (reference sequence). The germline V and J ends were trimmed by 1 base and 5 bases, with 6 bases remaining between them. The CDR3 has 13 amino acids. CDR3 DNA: TGTGCCAGCAGCCAAGGGATCGACAATGAGCAGTTCTTC. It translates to CASSQGIDNEQFF.

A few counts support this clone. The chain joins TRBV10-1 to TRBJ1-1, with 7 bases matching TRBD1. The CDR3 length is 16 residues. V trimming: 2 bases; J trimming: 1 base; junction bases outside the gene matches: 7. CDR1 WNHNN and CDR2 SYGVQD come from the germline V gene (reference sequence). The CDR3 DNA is TGCGCCAGCAGTGAGACCGCAGGGGGGAAGAACACTGAAGCTTTCTTT. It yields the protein CASSETAGGKNTEAFF.

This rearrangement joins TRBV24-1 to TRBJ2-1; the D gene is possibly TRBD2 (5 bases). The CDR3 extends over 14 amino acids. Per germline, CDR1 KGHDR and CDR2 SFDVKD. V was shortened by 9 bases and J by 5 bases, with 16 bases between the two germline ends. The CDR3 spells CATGPPSIDNEQFF. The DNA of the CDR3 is TGTGCCACCGGCCCGCCTAGCATAGACAATGAGCAGTTCTTC.

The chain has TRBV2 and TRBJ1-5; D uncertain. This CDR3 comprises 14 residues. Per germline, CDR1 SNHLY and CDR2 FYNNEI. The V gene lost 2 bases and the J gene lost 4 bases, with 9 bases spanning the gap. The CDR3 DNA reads TGTGCCAGCAGTGAAAGCCCGGGGAATCAGCCCCAGCATTTT. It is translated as CASSESPGNQPQHF.

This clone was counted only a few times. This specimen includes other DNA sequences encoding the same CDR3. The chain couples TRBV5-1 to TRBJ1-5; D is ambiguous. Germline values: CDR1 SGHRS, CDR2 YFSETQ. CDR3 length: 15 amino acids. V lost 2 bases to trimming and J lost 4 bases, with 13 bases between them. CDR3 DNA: TGCGCCAGCAGCTTACTACCGGGCCTTAATCAGCCCCAGCATTTT. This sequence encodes CASSLLPGLNQPQHF.

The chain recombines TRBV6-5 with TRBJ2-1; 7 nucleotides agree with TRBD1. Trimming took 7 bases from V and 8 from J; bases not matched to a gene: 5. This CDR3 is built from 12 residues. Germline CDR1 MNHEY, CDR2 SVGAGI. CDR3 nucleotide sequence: TGTGCCAGCACCCGGACAGGTTATGAGCAGTTCTTC. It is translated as CASTRTGYEQFF.

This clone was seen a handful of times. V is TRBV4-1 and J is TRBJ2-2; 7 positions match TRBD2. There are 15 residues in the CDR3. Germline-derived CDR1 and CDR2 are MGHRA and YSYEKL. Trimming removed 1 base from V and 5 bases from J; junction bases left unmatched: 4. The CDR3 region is CASSQAGGWTGELFF. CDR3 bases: TGCGCCAGCAGCCAAGCGGGAGGTTGGACCGGGGAGCTGTTTTTT.

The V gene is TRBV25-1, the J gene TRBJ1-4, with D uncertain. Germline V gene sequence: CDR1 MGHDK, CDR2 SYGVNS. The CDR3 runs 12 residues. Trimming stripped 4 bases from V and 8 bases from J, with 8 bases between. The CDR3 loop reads CASSVGWEKLFF. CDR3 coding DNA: TGTGCCAGCAGTGTAGGTTGGGAAAAACTGTTTTTT.

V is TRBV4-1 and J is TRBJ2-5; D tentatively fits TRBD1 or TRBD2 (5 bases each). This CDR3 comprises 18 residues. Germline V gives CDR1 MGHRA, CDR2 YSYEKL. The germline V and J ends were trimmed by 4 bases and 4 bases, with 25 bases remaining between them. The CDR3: CASSRYTLDLPGAETQYF. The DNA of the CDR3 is TGCGCCAGCAGCCGCTATACCTTGGACCTGCCCGGGGCAGAGACCCAGTACTTC.

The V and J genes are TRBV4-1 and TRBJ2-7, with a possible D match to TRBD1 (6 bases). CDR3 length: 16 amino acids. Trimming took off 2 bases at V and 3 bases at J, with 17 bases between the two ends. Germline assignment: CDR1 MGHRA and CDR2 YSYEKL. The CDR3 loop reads CASSQPTGSPVYEQYF. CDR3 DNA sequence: TGCGCCAGCAGCCAACCTACAGGGTCCCCCGTCTACGAGCAGTACTTC.

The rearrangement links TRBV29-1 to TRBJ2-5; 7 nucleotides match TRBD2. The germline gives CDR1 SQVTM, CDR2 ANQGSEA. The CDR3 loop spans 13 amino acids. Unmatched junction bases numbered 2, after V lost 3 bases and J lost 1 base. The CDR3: CSVESGGQETQYF. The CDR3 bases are TGCAGCGTTGAGTCGGGGGGCCAAGAGACCCAGTACTTC.

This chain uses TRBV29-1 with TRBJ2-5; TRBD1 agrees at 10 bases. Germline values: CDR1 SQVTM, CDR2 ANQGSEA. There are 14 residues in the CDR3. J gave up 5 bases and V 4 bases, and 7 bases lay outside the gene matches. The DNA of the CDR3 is TGCAGCGTTGCCCCGGGACAGGGGATCGAGACCCAGTACTTC. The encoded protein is CSVAPGQGIETQYF.

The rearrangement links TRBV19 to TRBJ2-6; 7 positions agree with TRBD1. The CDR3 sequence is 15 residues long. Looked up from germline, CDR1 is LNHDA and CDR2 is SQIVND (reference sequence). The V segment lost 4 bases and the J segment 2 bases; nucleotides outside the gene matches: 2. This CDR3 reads CASSRDRPGANVLTF. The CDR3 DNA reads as TGTGCCAGTAGTAGGGACAGACCTGGGGCCAACGTCCTGACTTTC.

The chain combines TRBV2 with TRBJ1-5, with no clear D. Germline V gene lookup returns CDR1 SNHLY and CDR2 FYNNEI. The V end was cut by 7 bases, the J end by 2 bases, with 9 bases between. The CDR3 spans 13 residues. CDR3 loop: CASKTEGNQPQHF. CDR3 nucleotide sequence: TGTGCCAGCAAAACAGAGGGCAATCAGCCCCAGCATTTT.

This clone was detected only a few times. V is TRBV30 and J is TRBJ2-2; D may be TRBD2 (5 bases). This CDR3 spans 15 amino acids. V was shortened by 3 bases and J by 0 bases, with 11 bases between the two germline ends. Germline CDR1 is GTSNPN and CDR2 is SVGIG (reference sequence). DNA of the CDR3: TGTGCCTGGAGCGCTCTCGGGGCGAACACCGGGGAGCTGTTTTTT. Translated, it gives CAWSALGANTGELFF.

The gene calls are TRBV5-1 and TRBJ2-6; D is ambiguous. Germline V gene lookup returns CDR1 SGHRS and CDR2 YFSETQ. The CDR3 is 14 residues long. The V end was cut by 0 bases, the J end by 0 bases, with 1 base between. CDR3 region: CASSLDSGANVLTF. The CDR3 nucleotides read TGCGCCAGCAGCTTGGACTCTGGGGCCAACGTCCTGACTTTC.

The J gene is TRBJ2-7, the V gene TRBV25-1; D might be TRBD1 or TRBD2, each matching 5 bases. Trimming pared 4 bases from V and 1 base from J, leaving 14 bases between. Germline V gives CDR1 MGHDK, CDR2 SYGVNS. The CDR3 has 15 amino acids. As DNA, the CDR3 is TGTGCCAGCAGTGCCCTCCGGGACGGATCCTACGAGCAGTACTTC. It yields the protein CASSALRDGSYEQYF.

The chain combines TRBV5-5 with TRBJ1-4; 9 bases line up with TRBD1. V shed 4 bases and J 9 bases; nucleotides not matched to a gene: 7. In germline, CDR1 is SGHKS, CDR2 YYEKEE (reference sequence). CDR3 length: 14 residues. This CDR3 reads CASSLTGTGKKLFF. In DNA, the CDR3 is TGTGCCAGCAGCCTAACCGGGACAGGGAAAAAACTGTTTTTT.

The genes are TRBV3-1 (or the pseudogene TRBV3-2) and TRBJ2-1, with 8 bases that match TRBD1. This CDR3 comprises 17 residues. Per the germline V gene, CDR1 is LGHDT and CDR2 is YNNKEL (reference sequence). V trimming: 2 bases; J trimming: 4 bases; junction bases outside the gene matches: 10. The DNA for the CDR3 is TGTGCCAGCAGCCAACCCCAGGGGGCCACCCGATACAATGAGCAGTTCTTC. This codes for CASSQPQGATRYNEQFF.